This T cell receptor beta chain emerged from a study of cytomegalovirus exposure and HLA in healthy donors. Study details: From about 179 million T cells, an earlier analysis saw 100 million to 140 million unique TCR beta sequences.

CDR1 LGHNA and CDR2 YNFKEQ come from the germline V gene. The CDR3 is made up of 16 amino acids. Losses at the gene ends were 1 base for V and 7 bases for J; bases not matched to a gene: 4. As concerns this clone: Its antigen remains unknown.

Whole-study results and caveats: When analyzed later, a missense DCLRE1C variant was found to be linked to TCR beta V- and J-gene trimming.

The PCR contained 60 Vbeta and 13 Jbeta primers. Measured with immunoSEQ multiplex PCR; TCRdb has only the in-frame clones, and not every one. The sample consists of about 50,000 clones, approximately 72% of them appearing once. The source is a woman aged 45 to 65 in good health and CMV-seronegative. This chain joins TRBV4-2 and TRBJ2-1; the match to TRBD2 covers 13 bases. Sequencing used PBMCs. CDR3 region: CASSQGTSGRFNEQFF. The CDR3 nucleotides read TGTGCCAGCAGCCAAGGGACTAGCGGGAGATTTAATGAGCAGTTCTTC.